The 30 T cell receptor beta chains below come from one sample, sequenced in a study of vaccination and CD4 T cells after COVID-19. The Oncomine TCR Beta short-read assay generated sequence data from the DNA of cultured CD4+ T cells. Using its own MiXCR run on the PCR reads, TCRdb lists one record per CDR3 protein. The sample holds 20,000 to 25,000 distinct CDR3 sequences; about 31% are singletons and the top ten take 9.5% to 12%. For these receptors, no antigen is known. Time point defined: late sampling 161 to 241 days after vaccination in a few convalescent patients. Treatment noted: approximately 10-day PBMC culture with coronavirus spike peptide pools or control peptides (ViraFEST assay). Source: CD4+ T cells from blood, cultured in vitro, taken about 7 months after SARS-CoV-2 vaccination. The receptors derive from a human donor who had recovered from COVID-19.

The V gene is TRBV20-1, the J gene TRBJ2-1; D assignment may be TRBD1 or TRBD2 (5 bases each). V was cut by 6 bases and J by 6 bases, with 18 bases left in between. CDR1 is DFQATT and CDR2 is SNEGSKA in the germline V gene (reference sequence). This CDR3 has 14 amino acids. In DNA form, the CDR3 reads TGCAGTGCAACCCAACTACGGGGCCTCAATGAGCAGTTCTTC. This translates into CSATQLRGLNEQFF.

This clonotype came up a few times. V usage is TRBV7-8 and J usage is TRBJ1-6; a weak D match, TRBD1 (5 bases). The V gene lost 1 base and the J gene lost 6 bases, with 7 bases spanning the gap. CDR1 and CDR2 (germline): SGHVS, FQNEAQ. CDR3 length: 14 residues. The DNA for the CDR3 is TGTGCCAGCAGCTTAGGACAGCTTAATTCACCCCTCCACTTT. Its protein is CASSLGQLNSPLHF.

This clonotype was counted a few times. This chain connects TRBV20-1 to TRBJ2-7; D is unclear. Per the germline V gene, CDR1 is DFQATT and CDR2 is SNEGSKA (reference sequence). V was pared by 0 bases and J by 0 bases, with 9 bases between. This CDR3 region has 14 residues. CDR3 nucleotides: TGCAGTGCTAGAGATCCGCTGGACTCCTACGAGCAGTACTTC. Its translation: CSARDPLDSYEQYF.

This chain connects TRBV24-1 to TRBJ2-5; 7 bases agree with TRBD2. The CDR3 consists of 13 residues. Germline CDR1 KGHDR, CDR2 SFDVKD. V was clipped by 9 bases and J by 4 bases; unmatched bases: 7. As DNA, the CDR3 is TGTGCCACCGGTAAAGCGGGAACAGAGACCCAGTACTTC. Residues: CATGKAGTETQYF.

This clonotype has just a few counts. CDR3 nucleotide sequence: TGCAGCGTTGCGCCACTAGCTACAGAGACCCAGTACTTC. It specifies CSVAPLATETQYF. The chain has TRBV29-1 and TRBJ2-5; possibly TRBD2 for D (6 bases). Trimming cost V 4 bases and J 4 bases, with 13 bases left between them. The CDR3 has 13 residues. From germline, CDR1 is SQVTM and CDR2 ANQGSEA. The whole variable domain, filled in from reference TRBV29-1 and TRBJ2-5, reads SAVISQKPSRDICQRGTSLTIQCQVDSQVTMMFWYRQQPGQSLTLIATANQGSEATYESGFVIDKFPISRPNLTFSTLTVSNMSPEDSSIYLCSVAPLATETQYFGPGTRLLVL.

The V and J genes are TRBV5-4 and TRBJ1-3, with 8 positions matching TRBD1. With 0 bases clipped from V and 8 bases from J, the junction kept 7 bases outside the gene matches. CDR3 size: 15 residues. The germline gives CDR1 SGHNT, CDR2 YYREEE (reference sequence). The CDR3 sequence: CASSLDQGTGHTIYF. CDR3 coding DNA: TGTGCCAGCAGCTTGGATCAAGGGACAGGTCACACCATATATTTT.

The rearrangement uses TRBV20-1 and TRBJ1-4, with TRBD1 matching 8 bases. CDR1 is DFQATT, CDR2 SNEGSKA, per germline (reference sequence). The CDR3 has 13 amino acids. J was trimmed by 8 bases and V by 3 bases; bases with no gene match: 5. The CDR3 loop reads CSASQGAGEKLFF. DNA for the CDR3: TGCAGTGCTAGTCAGGGGGCAGGGGAAAAACTGTTTTTT.

V gene TRBV20-1 combines with J gene TRBJ2-3; possibly TRBD1 for D (8 bases). Trimming left V 5 bases short and J 5 bases short, with 20 bases between. Germline values: CDR1 DFQATT, CDR2 SNEGSKA (reference sequence). The CDR3 runs 15 residues. The CDR3 protein is CSASRSTGGEDTQYF. The CDR3 DNA follows: TGCAGTGCTTCCAGATCTACAGGGGGGGAAGATACGCAGTATTTT.

On this clonotype: The junction differs from germline at one of its ends, possibly a read error. The genes are TRBV7-2 and TRBJ1-1, with D possibly TRBD1 on 6 matching bases. Germline values: CDR1 SGHTA, CDR2 FQGNSA. The CDR3 totals 15 residues. CDR3 DNA sequence: TGTGCCAGCAGCTTAGCGGGGGGCGCGGACACTAAAGCTTTCTTT. It is translated as CASSLAGGADTKAFF.

This sequence joins TRBV6-1 and TRBJ2-7; D unresolved. The germline V and J ends were trimmed by 7 bases and 3 bases, with 7 bases remaining between them. Germline V gives CDR1 MNHNS, CDR2 SASEGT. The CDR3 sequence is 11 residues long. CDR3 protein: CASNGVYEQYF. CDR3 DNA: TGTGCCAGCAATGGAGTCTACGAGCAGTACTTC.

The chain couples TRBV29-1 to TRBJ1-1; D remains ambiguous. Trimming left V 2 bases short and J 4 bases short, with 11 bases between. Germline-derived CDR1 and CDR2 are SQVTM and ANQGSEA. This CDR3 has 13 amino acids. The CDR3 coding sequence is TGCAGCGTTGAAACGGTGTGGGGCACTGAAGCTTTCTTT. It codes for CSVETVWGTEAFF.

As for this clonotype: At one end, the junction sequence differs from germline, possibly due to a read error. The V and J genes are TRBV7-7 and TRBJ1-1, with 8 nucleotides matching TRBD1. This CDR3 spans 16 amino acids. The V gene's germline CDR1 is SSHAT and CDR2 FNYEAQ (reference sequence). CDR3 sequence (DNA): TGTGCTAGCAGCCCGCCCCCGACAGGGGAAAGTTCTAAAGCTTTCTTT. It is translated as CASSPPPTGESSKAFF.

This clonotype showed up just once. The J gene is TRBJ1-2, the V gene TRBV2, with D perhaps matching TRBD1 (6 bases). The germline CDR1 and CDR2 sequences are SNHLY and FYNNEI. This CDR3 has 14 amino acids. The V and J ends lost 6 bases and 4 bases respectively, with 15 bases between them. CDR3 DNA sequence: TGTGCCAGCAGAGTCGACAGGTCGGTCTATGGCTACACCTTC. Its protein product is CASRVDRSVYGYTF.

This clonotype was recorded a few times. V usage is TRBV7-2 and J usage is TRBJ2-2; 10 bases map to TRBD2. This CDR3 is 15 amino acids long. J was trimmed by 7 bases and V by 5 bases; bases with no gene match: 7. The V gene's germline CDR1 is SGHTA and CDR2 FQGNSA. CDR3 nucleotides: TGTGCCAGCAGCCAGCGGGGGGGCCGGGACGGGGAGCTGTTTTTT. Its protein product is CASSQRGGRDGELFF.

A few counts support this clonotype. The chain combines TRBV24-1 with TRBJ1-5; 7 bases match TRBD1. This CDR3 has 16 amino acids. After removal of 1 base from V and 4 bases from J, the junction contained 6 bases not matched to a gene. The germline CDR1 and CDR2 sequences are KGHDR and SFDVKD. CDR3 nucleotide sequence: TGTGCCACCAGTGATTTTGCGCCAGGGGGAAATCAGCCCCAGCATTTT. Residues: CATSDFAPGGNQPQHF.

This chain joins TRBV5-6 and TRBJ1-2, with 9 bases that match TRBD1. This CDR3 has 15 amino acids. Per the germline V gene, CDR1 is SGHDT and CDR2 is YYEEEE. V dropped 6 bases and J dropped 4; count of bases not matched to a gene: 10. As DNA, the CDR3 is TGTGCCAGCAACGAAAGGGACAGGGACCTCTATGGCTACACCTTC. Translated, it gives CASNERDRDLYGYTF.

This sequence joins TRBV27 and TRBJ1-5; 9 nucleotides align to TRBD1. The germline V gene has CDR1 MNHEY and CDR2 SMNVEV (reference sequence). CDR3 size: 17 residues. V dropped 5 bases and J dropped 0; count of bases not matched to a gene: 8. The CDR3 region is CASSIRRTGDSNQPQHF. CDR3 bases: TGTGCCAGCAGTATCCGACGGACAGGGGATAGCAATCAGCCCCAGCATTTT.

This clonotype was seen only a few times. The chain joins TRBV20-1 to TRBJ1-1; D not certain. V was trimmed by 6 bases and J by 0 bases, leaving 5 bases between them. Germline V gene data show CDR1 as DFQATT and CDR2 as SNEGSKA (reference sequence). The CDR3 has 11 amino acids. The CDR3 sequence is CSAPLNTEAFF. CDR3 nucleotide sequence: TGCAGTGCCCCCTTGAACACTGAAGCTTTCTTT.

This chain joins TRBV7-6 and TRBJ1-5; D call uncertain. The V end was cut by 8 bases, the J end by 4 bases, with 12 bases between. This CDR3 region has 13 residues. Germline V gene lookup returns CDR1 SGHVS and CDR2 FNYEAQ. This chain's CDR3 is CASGSTENQPQHF. The CDR3 bases are TGTGCCAGCGGCTCTACTGAAAATCAGCCCCAGCATTTT.

The rearrangement uses TRBV19 and TRBJ2-1; the match to TRBD2 covers 8 bases. Germline values: CDR1 LNHDA, CDR2 SQIVND (reference sequence). This CDR3 has 16 residues. V shed 3 bases and J 0 bases; nucleotides not matched to a gene: 4. CDR3 coding DNA: TGTGCCAGTAGTATTGTCGCGGGGGGCTCCTACAATGAGCAGTTCTTC. This sequence encodes CASSIVAGGSYNEQFF.

There are a few counts of this clonotype. V usage is TRBV7-8 and J usage is TRBJ2-7; 9 bases are shared with TRBD1. J was trimmed by 5 bases and V by 1 base; bases with no gene match: 12. The CDR3 consists of 17 residues. CDR1 and CDR2 from the germline V gene are SGHVS and FQNEAQ. Here the CDR3 DNA reads TGTGCCAGCAGCTTAGGGTTTTACGGGACAGGGATCAACGAGCAGTACTTC. It translates to CASSLGFYGTGINEQYF. Drawing the rest from reference TRBV7-8 and TRBJ2-7, the complete variable domain is GAGVSQSPRYKVAKRGQDVALRCDPISGHVSLFWYQQALGQGPEFLTYFQNEAQLDKSGLPSDRFFAERPEGSVSTLKIQRTQQEDSAVYLCASSLGFYGTGINEQYFGPGTRLTVT.

This sequence joins TRBV7-2 and TRBJ2-1, with D perhaps assigned TRBD1 or TRBD2 (5 bases each). V was shortened by 5 bases and J by 9 bases, with 17 bases between the two germline ends. The CDR3 is 14 amino acids. Germline V CDR1 and CDR2: SGHTA, FQGNSA. The CDR3: CASSATGTRVEQFF. In nucleotides, the CDR3 is TGTGCCAGCAGCGCAACCGGGACGCGTGTTGAGCAGTTCTTC.

In this sample, this clonotype turned up a few times. This chain connects TRBV6-5 to TRBJ1-6; no clear D gene. V was pared by 4 bases and J by 9 bases, with 13 bases between. This CDR3 has 14 amino acids. Germline V gene lookup returns CDR1 MNHEY and CDR2 SVGAGI. The CDR3 DNA is TGTGCCAGCAGTTTTTCCGTCATTAGTTCACCCCTCCACTTT. Translation: CASSFSVISSPLHF.

This clonotype was recorded a few times. The genes are TRBV6-1 and TRBJ1-1; tentatively, D is TRBD1 (5 bases). In germline, CDR1 is MNHNS, CDR2 SASEGT. V was trimmed by 7 bases and J by 5 bases, leaving 17 bases between them. The CDR3 is 14 amino acids. The CDR3 sequence: CASTQMGGVTEAFF. DNA for the CDR3: TGTGCCAGCACCCAGATGGGGGGTGTGACTGAAGCTTTCTTT.

The rearrangement uses TRBV5-4 and TRBJ2-5; no firm D call. The length of the CDR3 is 13 residues. Germline V gives CDR1 SGHNT, CDR2 YYREEE (reference sequence). The V and J ends lost 0 bases and 4 bases respectively, with 7 bases between them. The CDR3 DNA reads as TGTGCCAGCAGCTTGGTCCCCCGAGAGACCCAGTACTTC. Protein product: CASSLVPRETQYF.

The CDR3 sequence is CSAGQAEGYTF. As DNA, the CDR3 is TGCAGTGCAGGACAGGCGGAAGGCTACACCTTC. The chain uses TRBV20-1 and TRBJ1-2; TRBD1 aligns across 7 bases. The J segment lost 8 bases and the V segment lost 6 bases, leaving 6 bases of the junction unmatched. Germline lookup yields CDR1 DFQATT and CDR2 SNEGSKA (reference sequence). The CDR3 consists of 11 residues.

This clonotype was counted only a few times. V is TRBV6-5 and J is TRBJ2-7, with D tentatively TRBD2 (5 bases). The ends were cut back, 2 bases at V and 2 bases at J, with 7 bases in the middle. This CDR3 contains 13 residues. Germline assignment: CDR1 MNHEY and CDR2 SVGAGI. CDR3 bases: TGTGCCAGCAGTTACGCGAGGGCCTACGAGCAGTACTTC. Its protein is CASSYARAYEQYF.

The rearrangement links TRBV7-2 to TRBJ2-1; 11 bases align to TRBD2. Germline V gene lookup returns CDR1 SGHTA and CDR2 FQGNSA. J was trimmed by 4 bases and V by 4 bases; bases with no gene match: 6. The CDR3 contains 16 residues. CDR3 in amino acids: CASSWGGTSGYNEQFF. CDR3 in DNA: TGTGCCAGCAGCTGGGGCGGGACTAGCGGTTACAATGAGCAGTTCTTC.

This chain connects TRBV2 to TRBJ2-3, with 9 bases matching TRBD2. V dropped 5 bases and J dropped 1; count of bases not matched to a gene: 1. The CDR3 contains 14 residues. Germline values: CDR1 SNHLY, CDR2 FYNNEI. The CDR3 protein is CASSRTSGTDTQYF. CDR3 in DNA: TGTGCCAGCAGTAGGACTAGCGGCACAGATACGCAGTATTTT. Full variable domain (outside the CDR3, taken from reference TRBV2 and TRBJ2-3): EPEVTQTPSHQVTQMGQEVILRCVPISNHLYFYWYRQILGQKVEFLVSFYNNEISEKSEIFDDQFSVERPDGSNFTLKIRSTKLEDSAMYFCASSRTSGTDTQYFGPGTRLTVL.

This sequence joins TRBV19 and TRBJ1-1, with no clear D. Trimming took off 3 bases at V and 5 bases at J, with 10 bases between the two ends. Germline V gives CDR1 LNHDA, CDR2 SQIVND (reference sequence). The CDR3 spans 13 residues. The DNA of the CDR3 is TGTGCCAGTAGTATCCAGATGAGAACTGAAGCTTTCTTT. Translation: CASSIQMRTEAFF.